This TCR beta chain emerged from a study of PD-1 blockade in classical Hodgkin lymphoma. Whole-study findings and limits: The study found that TCR diversity rose significantly by C4D1 in CD4+ but not CD8+ cells. Anyone who began nivolumab under 1 year after ASCT was excluded.

Every patient relapsed after autologous stem cell transplantation, and brentuximab vedotin exposure varied. Using immunoSEQ multiplex PCR, the repertoire was profiled, and TCRdb retains in-frame clones only, with some absent. The table lists some 45,000 clones, about 88% of them singletons. There are 17 residues in the CDR3. The germline V gene encodes CDR1 KGHSH and CDR2 LQKENI. V lost 3 bases and J lost 4, with 21 bases in between. By sample share, this clone is medium-sized. Its target is not known. Within the sample, other DNA sequences also encode this same CDR3. The specimen was peripheral blood mononuclear cells (PBMCs), collected at baseline. This sequence joins TRBV18 and TRBJ2-5; D might be TRBD2 (6 bases). The receptor's source is a human donor with classical Hodgkin lymphoma. The CDR3 spells CASSPPTGGAIGETQYF. The CDR3 bases are TGTGCCAGCTCACCTCCCACAGGAGGGGCAATAGGAGAGACCCAGTACTTC.